This T cell receptor (beta chain) was identified in a study of identical twins. One entry per CDR3 protein results from TCRdb running MiXCR on the 5' RACE reads. This sample yields hundreds of thousands of distinct CDR3 sequences, of which around 5.7% are seen a single time; 1.5% to 2% belongs to the top ten. Remarks on this clonotype: Its specificity is not known.

Study observations and caveats: Twin-shared out-of-frame alpha sequences showed excess low generation probability.

The V end lost 6 bases, the J end lost 0 bases, and 12 bases lay between the germline ends. This CDR3 contains 15 residues. CDR1 and CDR2 from the germline V gene are MNHNS and SASEGT. The sample was naive T cells sorted from blood. The receptor comes from a man younger than 35 in good health. The chain joins TRBV6-1 to TRBJ2-4, with D hard to call. This CDR3 is CASSPPRKAKNIQYF. Here the CDR3 DNA reads TGTGCCAGCAGCCCGCCCCGGAAAGCCAAAAACATTCAGTACTTC.